This TCR beta chain was captured in a study of blood T cell repertoires in COVID-19. Study as a whole: Specimens from acute and convalescent COVID-19 originated in the United States, Italy and Spain. Sources were T cells, B-cell-depleted T cells, or PBMCs; the material itself was cDNA or gDNA.

Assay used: immunoSEQ multiplex PCR; TCRdb lists only in-frame clones, some missing. The sample contains about 190,000 clones, 70% to 85% of which appear only once. The CDR3 length is 16 residues. With 2 bases clipped from V and 1 base from J, the junction kept 7 bases outside the gene matches. The germline V gene encodes CDR1 MNHEY and CDR2 SVGAGI. This receptor was obtained from a woman in her twenties or thirties who had recovered from COVID-19. This chain uses TRBV6-5 with TRBJ1-1; 7 bases align to TRBD1. Input material: PBMCs or T cells enriched from blood (not recorded which). The DNA for the CDR3 is TGTGCCAGCAGTTACCCGATCAACAGGGGGAACACTGAAGCTTTCTTT. It yields the protein CASSYPINRGNTEAFF.